This T cell receptor beta chain was found in a study of cytomegalovirus exposure and HLA in healthy donors. General study findings and limits: A previous analysis found most TCR beta V segments productive roughly 87% or roughly 30% of the time.

In the case of this clone: Its specificity is not known.

In the PCR, 60 Vbeta and 13 Jbeta primers were used. TCRdb's copy holds only in-frame clones and misses some; the assay was immunoSEQ multiplex PCR. The data hold some 180,000 clones, with more than 9.5% observed a single time. Between the trimmed V and J ends, which lost 1 base and 10 bases, there was a span of 6 bases. The length of the CDR3 is 12 residues. Germline loops: CDR1 SGDLS, CDR2 YYNGEE. The rearrangement joins TRBV9 to TRBJ1-6; no firm D call. The sequencing sample was made of PBMCs. The TCR comes from a man aged 45-65 years in good health and CMV-seropositive. The CDR3 loop reads CASSVFGSPLHF. CDR3 sequence (DNA): TGTGCCAGCAGCGTATTCGGGTCACCCCTCCACTTT.